This paragraph covers one TCR beta chain sequence. Its ends do not fully match the called genes, so a read error is possible. Starting material of 450 to 500 ng total RNA yielded TCR beta cDNA via a constant-region primer. Amplification in three nested multiplex PCR rounds with slightly modified ARM-PCR gave rise to TCR beta libraries. Use of TRBV1-TRBV30 forward primers with a C-beta reverse primer characterized the first two PCR rounds, which lasted about 9 cycles each. TCRdb re-called the multiplex PCR reads with MiXCR, one entry per CDR3 protein. The sample yields roughly 330,000 distinct CDR3 sequences, about two thirds seen once. The data are from a study of tumor-infiltrating lymphocytes in primary liver carcinoma. Study information: Subjects consisted of male and female patients aged 30 to 69 years.

Germline CDR1 is SGHNT and CDR2 is YENEEA. This CDR3 contains 14 residues. In addition to blood RNA drawn from unsorted whole blood, germline DNA was extracted. The V and J genes are TRBV11-3 and TRBJ2-7; maybe TRBD2 (5 bases). The TCR originated in a man aged 40-55 years with primary liver carcinoma and hepatitis B virus infection. Sequences were obtained from peripheral blood. In DNA form, the CDR3 reads TGTACCAGCAGCTTACGGGGTCCGACCTACAAGCAGTACTTC. It is translated as CTSSLRGPTYKQYF.